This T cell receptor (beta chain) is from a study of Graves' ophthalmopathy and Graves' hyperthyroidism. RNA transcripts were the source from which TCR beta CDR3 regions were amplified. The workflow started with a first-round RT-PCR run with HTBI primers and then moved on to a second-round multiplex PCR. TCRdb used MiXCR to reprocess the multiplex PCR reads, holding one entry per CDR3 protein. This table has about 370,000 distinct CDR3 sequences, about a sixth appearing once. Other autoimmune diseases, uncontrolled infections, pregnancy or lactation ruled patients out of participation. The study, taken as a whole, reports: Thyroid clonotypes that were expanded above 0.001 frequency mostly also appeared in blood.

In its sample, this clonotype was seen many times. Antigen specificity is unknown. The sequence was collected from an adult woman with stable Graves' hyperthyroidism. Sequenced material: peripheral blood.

This CDR3 is CASSFSPNQPQHF. The CDR3 DNA reads as TGTGCCAGCAGTTTCAGCCCGAATCAGCCCCAGCATTTT. This rearrangement joins TRBV6-2 or TRBV6-3 to TRBJ1-5; unclear D gene. Germline lookup yields CDR1 MNHEY and CDR2 SVGEGT. V lost 4 bases to trimming and J lost 4 bases, with 8 bases between them. The CDR3 runs 13 residues.